This TCR beta chain was observed in a study of blood T cell repertoires in COVID-19. Generated by immunoSEQ multiplex PCR, the TCRdb table keeps only in-frame clones and is missing some. Seen here are roughly 120,000 clones, 90% observed once, and the top ten hold under 2%. The V gene end was trimmed by 3 bases and the J gene end by 2 bases; junction bases not matched to a gene: 5. From germline, CDR1 is SGHAT and CDR2 FQNNGV. The CDR3 loop spans 17 amino acids. The V call is TRBV11-2, the J call TRBJ2-3, with 13 positions matching TRBD2. The source material was peripheral blood. The source is a human donor with active COVID-19. The donor label of this sample is uncertain. CDR3 region: CASSLRLAGGYTDTQYF. Written as DNA, the CDR3 is TGTGCCAGCAGCTTGAGACTAGCGGGGGGATACACAGATACGCAGTATTTT.